This T cell receptor (beta chain) originates from a study of T cells in narcolepsy. Study-wide results and caveats: Blood of same and different patients, but not healthy controls, reportedly held recurring autoreactive clonotypes. Comparing one patient's CSF and blood CD4+ clonotypes highlighted HCRT- and TRIB2-specific autoreactive clonotypes.

Sequencing was performed with immunoSEQ multiplex PCR; in TCRdb, only in-frame clones are kept and a portion is missing. This sample has approximately 30,000 clones; approximately 80% occur once, and the top ten carry roughly 1.3%. As to this clone: Its specificity is not known.

Germline values: CDR1 SGHTS, CDR2 YDEGEE. The length of the CDR3 is 14 residues. Unmatched junction bases numbered 2, after V lost 3 bases and J lost 10 bases. This chain uses TRBV5-8 with TRBJ2-1; 15 nucleotides agree with TRBD2. This TCR derives from a human donor with narcolepsy. Sequencing was done on a sample of CD45RA- memory CD4+ T cells from PBMCs. The CDR3 is CASSSGLAGGEQFF. As DNA, the CDR3 is TGTGCCAGCAGCTCTGGACTAGCGGGGGGGGAGCAGTTCTTC.